This T cell receptor beta chain was captured by sequencing in a study of OX40 agonist ivuxolimab in advanced cancers. About the study: Patient treatment consisted of intravenous ivuxolimab administration every 2 weeks at 0.01 to 10 mg/kg.

Produced via immunoSEQ multiplex PCR; TCRdb's table is partial and in-frame only. The sample lists 85,000 to 130,000 clones; over 75% were seen once. Exclusion applied to patients with autoimmune disease history or systemic immunosuppression. Germline V CDR1 and CDR2: MNHNY, SVGAGI (reference sequence). This CDR3 comprises 15 residues. J gave up 6 bases and V 9 bases, and 10 bases lay outside the gene matches. This specimen was CD4+ or CD8+ T cells sorted from blood, taken in a trial of the OX40 agonist ivuxolimab. The chain employs TRBV6-6 and TRBJ1-6; 8 bases agree with TRBD1. This receptor was obtained from an adult with an advanced solid tumor such as melanoma, head and neck, liver or kidney cancer. CDR3 bases: TGTGCCAGTGGGACAGGAGCAGGGGGTAATTCACCCCTCCACTTT. Its protein is CASGTGAGGNSPLHF.